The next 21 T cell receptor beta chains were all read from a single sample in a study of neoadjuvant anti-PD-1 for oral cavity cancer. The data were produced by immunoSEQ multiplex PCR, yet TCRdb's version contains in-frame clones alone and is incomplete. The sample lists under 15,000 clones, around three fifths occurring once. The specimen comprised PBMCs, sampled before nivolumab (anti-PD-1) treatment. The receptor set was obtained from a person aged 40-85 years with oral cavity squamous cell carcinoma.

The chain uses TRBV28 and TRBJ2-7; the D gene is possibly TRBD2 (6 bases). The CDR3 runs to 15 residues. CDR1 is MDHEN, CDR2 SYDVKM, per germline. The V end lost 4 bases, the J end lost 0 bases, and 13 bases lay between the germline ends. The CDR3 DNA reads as TGTGCCAGCAGTTCGGGGGTAGGAGGCTCCTACGAGCAGTACTTC. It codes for CASSSGVGGSYEQYF.

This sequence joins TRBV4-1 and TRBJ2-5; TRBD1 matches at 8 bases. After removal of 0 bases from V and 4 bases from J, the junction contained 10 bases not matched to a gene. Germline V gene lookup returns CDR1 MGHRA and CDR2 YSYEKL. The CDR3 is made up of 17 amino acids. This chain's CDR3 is CASSQDRQGAQGETQYF. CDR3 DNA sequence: TGCGCCAGCAGCCAAGATCGCCAGGGGGCTCAAGGAGAGACCCAGTACTTC.

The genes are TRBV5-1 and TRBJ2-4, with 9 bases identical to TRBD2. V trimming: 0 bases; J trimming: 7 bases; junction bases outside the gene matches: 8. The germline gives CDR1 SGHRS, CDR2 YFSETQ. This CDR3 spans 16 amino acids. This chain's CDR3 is CASSLGLAVSGNIQYF. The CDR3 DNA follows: TGCGCCAGCAGCTTGGGACTAGCGGTCTCAGGGAACATTCAGTACTTC.

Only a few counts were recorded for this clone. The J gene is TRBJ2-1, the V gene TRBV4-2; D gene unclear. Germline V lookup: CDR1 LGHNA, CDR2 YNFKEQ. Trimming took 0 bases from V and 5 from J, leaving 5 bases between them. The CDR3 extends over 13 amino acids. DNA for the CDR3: TGTGCCAGCAGCCAAGATACTAACAATGAGCAGTTCTTC. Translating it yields CASSQDTNNEQFF.

CDR3 loop: CASSLWLGRDTEAFF. Written as DNA, the CDR3 is TGTGCCAGCAGTCTCTGGTTAGGGAGGGACACTGAAGCTTTCTTT. This sequence joins TRBV27 and TRBJ1-1; no definite D call. This CDR3 contains 15 residues. Trimming left V 5 bases short and J 3 bases short, with 16 bases between. The V gene's germline CDR1 is MNHEY and CDR2 SMNVEV (reference sequence).

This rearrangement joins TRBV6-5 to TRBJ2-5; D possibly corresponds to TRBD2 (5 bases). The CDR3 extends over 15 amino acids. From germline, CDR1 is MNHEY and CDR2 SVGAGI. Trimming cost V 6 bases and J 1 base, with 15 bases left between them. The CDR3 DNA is TGTGCCAGCAGCTCCCCACTAGTCCTCCAAGAGACCCAGTACTTC. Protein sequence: CASSSPLVLQETQYF.

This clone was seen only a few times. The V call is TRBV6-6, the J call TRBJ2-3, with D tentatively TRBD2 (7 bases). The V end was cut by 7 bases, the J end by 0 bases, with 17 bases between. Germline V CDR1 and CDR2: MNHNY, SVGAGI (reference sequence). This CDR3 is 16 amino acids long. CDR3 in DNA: TGTGCCAGCACCTCAGGGGCGGGGGTTAGCACAGATACGCAGTATTTT. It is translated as CASTSGAGVSTDTQYF.

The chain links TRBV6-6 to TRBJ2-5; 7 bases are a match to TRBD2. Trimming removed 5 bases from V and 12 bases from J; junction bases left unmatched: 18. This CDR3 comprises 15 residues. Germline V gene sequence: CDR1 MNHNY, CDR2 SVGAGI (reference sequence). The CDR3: CASSTPSGANLEKYF. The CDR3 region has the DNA TGTGCCAGCAGTACCCCTAGCGGAGCCAATCTTGAGAAGTACTTC.

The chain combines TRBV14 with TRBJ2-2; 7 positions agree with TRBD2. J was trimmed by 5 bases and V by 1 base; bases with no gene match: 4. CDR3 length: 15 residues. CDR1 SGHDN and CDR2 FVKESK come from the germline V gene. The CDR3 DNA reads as TGTGCCAGCAGCCAAGCTGGTAGCGGGACCGGGGAGCTGTTTTTT. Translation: CASSQAGSGTGELFF.

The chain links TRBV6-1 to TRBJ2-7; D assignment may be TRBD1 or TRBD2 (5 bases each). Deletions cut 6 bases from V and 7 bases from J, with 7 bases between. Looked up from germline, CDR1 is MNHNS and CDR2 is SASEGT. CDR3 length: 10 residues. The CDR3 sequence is CASRGEEQYF. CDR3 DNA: TGTGCCAGCAGAGGGGAGGAGCAGTACTTC.

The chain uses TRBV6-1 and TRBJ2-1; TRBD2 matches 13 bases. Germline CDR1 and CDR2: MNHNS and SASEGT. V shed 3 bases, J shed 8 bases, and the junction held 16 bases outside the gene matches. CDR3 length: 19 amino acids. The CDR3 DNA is TGTGCCAGCAGTGATCTACTAGCGGGGGGGGGTAGCGTCGTCCATGAGCAGTTCTTC. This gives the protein CASSDLLAGGGSVVHEQFF.

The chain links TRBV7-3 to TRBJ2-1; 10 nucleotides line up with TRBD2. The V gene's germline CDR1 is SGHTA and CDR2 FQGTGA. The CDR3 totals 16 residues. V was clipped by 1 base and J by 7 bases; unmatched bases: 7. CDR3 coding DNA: TGTGCCAGCAGCTTAATCCCTAGCGGGAGTGTAAATGAGCAGTTCTTC. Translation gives CASSLIPSGSVNEQFF.

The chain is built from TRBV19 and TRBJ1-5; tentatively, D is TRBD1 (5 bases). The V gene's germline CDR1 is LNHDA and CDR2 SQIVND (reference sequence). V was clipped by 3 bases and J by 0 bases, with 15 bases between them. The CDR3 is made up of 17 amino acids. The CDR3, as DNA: TGTGCCAGTAGTATCCCGGGGGGGAGGGATAGCAATCAGCCCCAGCATTTT. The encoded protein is CASSIPGGRDSNQPQHF.

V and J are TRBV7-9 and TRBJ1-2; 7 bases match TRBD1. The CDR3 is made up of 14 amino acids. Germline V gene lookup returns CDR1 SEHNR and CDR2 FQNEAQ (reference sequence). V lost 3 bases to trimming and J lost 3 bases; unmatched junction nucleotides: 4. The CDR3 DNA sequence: TGTGCCAGCAGCTTCGGGACAGATTACTATGGCTACACCTTC. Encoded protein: CASSFGTDYYGYTF.

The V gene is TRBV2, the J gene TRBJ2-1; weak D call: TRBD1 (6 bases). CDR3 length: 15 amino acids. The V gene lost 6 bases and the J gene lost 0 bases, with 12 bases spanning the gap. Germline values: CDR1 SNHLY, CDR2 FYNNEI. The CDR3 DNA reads TGTGCCAGCAGGGAGGACAGTAGCTCCTACAATGAGCAGTTCTTC. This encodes CASREDSSSYNEQFF.

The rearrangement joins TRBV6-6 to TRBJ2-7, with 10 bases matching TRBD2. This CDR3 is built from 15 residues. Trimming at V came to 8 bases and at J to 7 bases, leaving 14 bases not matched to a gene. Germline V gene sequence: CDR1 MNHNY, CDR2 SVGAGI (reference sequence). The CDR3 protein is CASRRQREGPGEQYF. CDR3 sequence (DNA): TGTGCCAGCCGCCGCCAGCGGGAGGGCCCTGGGGAGCAGTACTTC.

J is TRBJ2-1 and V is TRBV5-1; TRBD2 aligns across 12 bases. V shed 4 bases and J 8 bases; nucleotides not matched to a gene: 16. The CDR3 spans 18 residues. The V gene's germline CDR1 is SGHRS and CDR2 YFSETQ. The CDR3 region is CASSPTDSASGGADEQFF. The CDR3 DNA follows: TGCGCCAGCAGCCCTACGGACTCGGCTAGCGGGGGGGCGGATGAGCAGTTCTTC.

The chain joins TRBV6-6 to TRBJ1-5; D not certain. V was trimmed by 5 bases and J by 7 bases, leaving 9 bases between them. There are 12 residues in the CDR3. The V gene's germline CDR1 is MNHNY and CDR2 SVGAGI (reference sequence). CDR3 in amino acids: CASSRVDQPQHF. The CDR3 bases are TGTGCCAGCAGTCGGGTGGACCAGCCCCAGCATTTT.

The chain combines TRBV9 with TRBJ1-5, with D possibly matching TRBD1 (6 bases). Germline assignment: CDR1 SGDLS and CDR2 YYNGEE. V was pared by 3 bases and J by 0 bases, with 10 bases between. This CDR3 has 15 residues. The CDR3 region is CASSAAGASNQPQHF. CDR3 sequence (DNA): TGTGCCAGCAGCGCCGCAGGGGCTAGCAATCAGCCCCAGCATTTT.

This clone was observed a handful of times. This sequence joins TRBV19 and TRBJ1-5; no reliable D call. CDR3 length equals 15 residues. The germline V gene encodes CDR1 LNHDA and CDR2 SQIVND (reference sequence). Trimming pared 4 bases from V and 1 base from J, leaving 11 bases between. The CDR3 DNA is TGTGCCAGTAGTACGGACCCCGGAAGCAATCAGCCCCAGCATTTT. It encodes CASSTDPGSNQPQHF.

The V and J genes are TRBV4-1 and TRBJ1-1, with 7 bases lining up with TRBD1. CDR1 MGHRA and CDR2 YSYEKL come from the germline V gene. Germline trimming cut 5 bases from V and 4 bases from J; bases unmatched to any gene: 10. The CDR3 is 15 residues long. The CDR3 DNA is TGCGCCAGCAGCTTTCCGAACACAGGGGCCACTGAAGCTTTCTTT. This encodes CASSFPNTGATEAFF.